Following are 25 T cell receptor beta chains from one sample sequenced in a study of blood T cell repertoires in COVID-19. Produced via immunoSEQ multiplex PCR; TCRdb's table is partial and in-frame only. The sample consists of 250,000 to 350,000 clones, more than 70% of them appearing once. Source material: PBMCs or T cells enriched from blood (not recorded which). The receptors were gathered from a woman in her fifties or sixties in a cohort exposed to, infected with or recovered from COVID-19 (not recorded which).

J is TRBJ1-1 and V is TRBV6-5; maybe TRBD1 (6 bases). V lost 11 bases and J 9 bases, leaving 22 bases between the germline ends. The CDR3 contains 13 residues. Germline V lookup: CDR1 MNHEY, CDR2 SVGAGI. In nucleotides, the CDR3 is TGTGCCGCCTCCCGTAACAGGGATTGGAAAGCTTTCTTT. Its protein product is CAASRNRDWKAFF.

The chain has TRBV28 and TRBJ2-3; 10 bases align to TRBD1. CDR3 length equals 17 residues. Germline V lookup: CDR1 MDHEN, CDR2 SYDVKM. The V and J ends lost 4 bases and 1 base, in that order; junction bases with no gene match: 8. The CDR3, as DNA: TGTGCCAGCAGTTCTTATCCCGGGACAGGGGGCACAGATACGCAGTATTTT. It yields the protein CASSSYPGTGGTDTQYF.

The V and J genes are TRBV5-1 and TRBJ2-1, with 9 bases that match TRBD2. The CDR3 has 14 amino acids. Germline CDR1 and CDR2: SGHRS and YFSETQ. The V gene end was trimmed by 6 bases and the J gene end by 3 bases; junction bases not matched to a gene: 4. CDR3 sequence reads: CASKETSGYNEQFF. For the CDR3, the DNA is TGCGCCAGCAAGGAGACTAGCGGCTACAATGAGCAGTTCTTC.

The genes are TRBV9 and TRBJ1-6; perhaps TRBD1 as D (5 bases). With 0 bases removed from V and 7 bases from J, the gap between germline ends came to 11 bases. CDR3 length: 15 residues. CDR1 is SGDLS and CDR2 is YYNGEE in the germline V gene. The CDR3 loop is CASSVDRGWNSPLHF. CDR3 bases: TGTGCCAGCAGCGTAGATCGGGGGTGGAATTCACCCCTCCACTTT. The whole variable domain, filled in from reference TRBV9 and TRBJ1-6, reads DSGVTQTPKHLITATGQRVTLRCSPRSGDLSVYWYQQSLDQGLQFLIQYYNGEERAKGNILERFSAQQFPDLHSELNLSSLELGDSALYFCASSVDRGWNSPLHFGNGTRLTVT.

The chain recombines TRBV10-3 with TRBJ1-5; D perhaps matches TRBD1 (6 bases). CDR3 length equals 13 residues. The germline V and J ends were trimmed by 2 bases and 6 bases, with 8 bases remaining between them. The germline CDR1 and CDR2 sequences are ENHRY and SYGVKD. CDR3 protein: CAISERQVQPQHF. The CDR3 nucleotides read TGTGCCATCAGTGAGAGACAGGTTCAGCCCCAGCATTTT.

CDR3 DNA sequence: TGTGCCACCAGCAGAGCCCCCCCGGGCTCCTACAATGAGCAGTTCTTC. The encoded protein is CATSRAPPGSYNEQFF. The chain combines TRBV15 with TRBJ2-1; D gene uncertain. With 1 base removed from V and 0 bases from J, the gap between germline ends came to 10 bases. CDR1 is LNHNV, CDR2 YYDKDF, per germline (reference sequence). This CDR3 has 16 residues.

Written as DNA, the CDR3 is TGTGCCAGCCATAGACAGGGGAAAGGAGGCTACACCTTC. Its translation is CASHRQGKGGYTF. The chain carries TRBV6-5 and TRBJ1-2; the match to TRBD1 covers 8 bases. V was clipped by 8 bases and J by 8 bases; unmatched bases: 10. CDR1 and CDR2 from the germline V gene are MNHEY and SVGAGI. This CDR3 region has 13 residues.

The V and J genes are TRBV7-8 and TRBJ1-5; D not resolved. This CDR3 has 15 residues. V was pared by 3 bases and J by 2 bases, with 11 bases between. Germline V lookup: CDR1 SGHVS, CDR2 FQNEAQ. In DNA form, the CDR3 reads TGTGCCAGCAGCTTTAGTCCGTTGGGCAATCAGCCCCAGCATTTT. This encodes CASSFSPLGNQPQHF.

V usage is TRBV9 and J usage is TRBJ2-4; 11 nucleotides match TRBD2. This CDR3 has 16 residues. The germline V gene encodes CDR1 SGDLS and CDR2 YYNGEE. After removal of 2 bases from V and 2 bases from J, the junction contained 3 bases not matched to a gene. CDR3 sequence (DNA): TGTGCCAGCAGCGTCACTAGCGGGGGTCCCAAAAACATTCAGTACTTC. As protein: CASSVTSGGPKNIQYF.

This chain uses TRBV7-2 with TRBJ2-1; 8 nucleotides agree with TRBD2. The CDR3 consists of 16 residues. J gave up 4 bases and V 2 bases, and 7 bases lay outside the gene matches. Germline-derived CDR1 and CDR2 are SGHTA and FQGNSA. The CDR3 coding sequence is TGTGCCAGCAGCTTAAGCGGGAGCGGAATGTACAATGAGCAGTTCTTC. Translation gives CASSLSGSGMYNEQFF. The full variable domain, in which reference TRBV7-2 and TRBJ2-1 provide the parts outside the CDR3, is GAGVSQSPSNKVTEKGKDVELRCDPISGHTALYWYRQSLGQGLEFLIYFQGNSAPDKSGLPSDRFSAERTGGSVSTLTIQRTQQEDSAVYLCASSLSGSGMYNEQFFGPGTRLTVL.

The V call is TRBV6-2 or TRBV6-3, the J call TRBJ2-4, with TRBD1 matching 10 bases. J was trimmed by 1 base and V by 5 bases; bases with no gene match: 8. Germline V gives CDR1 MNHEY, CDR2 SVGEGT. The CDR3 runs to 17 residues. The DNA for the CDR3 is TGTGCCAGCAGTGAGGGGACAGGGGAGCGGGCCAAAAACATTCAGTACTTC. Translation: CASSEGTGERAKNIQYF.

The V gene is TRBV29-1, the J gene TRBJ2-5, with D tentatively TRBD2 (5 bases). V lost 4 bases and J 5 bases, leaving 14 bases between the germline ends. This CDR3 spans 13 amino acids. From germline, CDR1 is SQVTM and CDR2 ANQGSEA. The CDR3 DNA is TGCAGCGTTGTACGCAGCGGCCGGGAGACCCAGTACTTC. Amino acid sequence: CSVVRSGRETQYF.

The chain employs TRBV4-1 and TRBJ2-5; D is unresolved. The V end was cut by 0 bases, the J end by 5 bases, with 10 bases between. Germline CDR1 is MGHRA and CDR2 is YSYEKL. The length of the CDR3 is 14 residues. The CDR3 region is CASSQDGLFETQYF. Written as DNA, the CDR3 is TGCGCCAGCAGCCAAGATGGGCTATTCGAGACCCAGTACTTC.

This chain joins TRBV18 and TRBJ1-3; no clear D gene. V gave up 5 bases and J gave up 4 bases, with 12 bases separating them. The CDR3 contains 14 residues. Germline V gives CDR1 KGHSH, CDR2 LQKENI. The CDR3 nucleotides read TGTGCCAGCTCAATGGGGAGTCCAGGAAACACCATATATTTT. It encodes CASSMGSPGNTIYF. The full variable domain, completed using reference TRBV18 and TRBJ1-3, is NAGVMQNPRHLVRRRGQEARLRCSPMKGHSHVYWYRQLPEEGLKFMVYLQKENIIDESGMPKERFSAEFPKEGPSILRIQQVVRGDSAAYFCASSMGSPGNTIYFGEGSWLTVV.

This chain uses TRBV19 with TRBJ1-1, with 7 bases that match TRBD1. Looked up from germline, CDR1 is LNHDA and CDR2 is SQIVND (reference sequence). V lost 9 bases to trimming and J lost 9 bases; unmatched junction nucleotides: 10. This CDR3 contains 12 residues. In DNA, the CDR3 is TGTGCCAGCGGGAGACAGGGTTATAAAGCTTTCTTT. It specifies CASGRQGYKAFF.

The chain combines TRBV5-1 with TRBJ2-1, with 9 bases lining up with TRBD1. CDR3 length: 16 residues. Germline CDR1 and CDR2: SGHRS and YFSETQ. J gave up 4 bases and V 3 bases, and 8 bases lay outside the gene matches. As DNA, the CDR3 is TGCGCCAGCAGCTGGGGACAGGGAGGATATTACAATGAGCAGTTCTTC. Its protein product is CASSWGQGGYYNEQFF.

The chain joins TRBV11-1 to TRBJ2-7; TRBD2 matches 11 bases. The CDR3 runs to 15 residues. The junction had 7 bases not matched to a gene; V was cut back by 6 bases and J by 3 bases. Germline V CDR1 and CDR2: SGHAT, FQDESV (reference sequence). CDR3 amino acids: CASSSGGDYRYEQYF. The CDR3 bases are TGTGCCAGCAGTAGCGGGGGGGACTACCGCTACGAGCAGTACTTC.

The rearrangement uses TRBV19 and TRBJ2-1; 10 positions agree with TRBD2. The V segment lost 2 bases and the J segment 6 bases; nucleotides outside the gene matches: 4. The CDR3 length is 15 residues. The germline CDR1 and CDR2 sequences are LNHDA and SQIVND (reference sequence). Written as DNA, the CDR3 is TGTGCCAGTAGTATAATGGCTAGCGGGAGCAATGAGCAGTTCTTC. Protein product: CASSIMASGSNEQFF.

This chain joins TRBV9 and TRBJ2-2; TRBD1 aligns across 7 bases. Unmatched junction bases numbered 3, after V lost 5 bases and J lost 2 bases. Germline V lookup: CDR1 SGDLS, CDR2 YYNGEE. The CDR3 consists of 14 residues. This chain's CDR3 is CASRRDSNTGELFF. CDR3 nucleotide sequence: TGTGCCAGCAGACGGGACAGTAACACCGGGGAGCTGTTTTTT.

The chain carries TRBV9 and TRBJ2-7; D might be TRBD1 (6 bases). CDR3 length: 15 residues. Trimming removed 1 base at V and 0 bases at J, with 11 bases between. Germline CDR1 and CDR2: SGDLS and YYNGEE. The CDR3 loop reads CASSVSGGHSYEQYF. CDR3 DNA: TGTGCCAGCAGCGTAAGTGGGGGCCACTCCTACGAGCAGTACTTC.

V is TRBV6-2 or TRBV6-3 and J is TRBJ1-5, with 7 bases that match TRBD1. Germline loops: CDR1 MNHEY, CDR2 SVGEGT. Germline trimming cut 2 bases from V and 4 bases from J; bases unmatched to any gene: 17. The CDR3 consists of 19 residues. CDR3 region: CASSYRTGSNLPLNQPQHF. In DNA, the CDR3 is TGTGCCAGCAGTTACAGGACAGGCAGCAACTTACCTCTTAATCAGCCCCAGCATTTT.

The V and J genes are TRBV30 and TRBJ1-2, with TRBD1 as a possible D gene (6 bases). The CDR3 consists of 13 residues. The V gene's germline CDR1 is GTSNPN and CDR2 SVGIG (reference sequence). The V gene lost 6 bases and the J gene lost 4 bases, with 15 bases spanning the gap. The CDR3 region has the DNA TGTGCCTGTCACCTTCGGGACACCTATGGCTACACCTTC. Translation: CACHLRDTYGYTF.

The chain combines TRBV6-2 or TRBV6-3 with TRBJ2-1; 9 bases agree with TRBD2. This CDR3 spans 14 amino acids. V shed 6 bases and J 9 bases; nucleotides not matched to a gene: 9. CDR1 MNHEY and CDR2 SVGEGT come from the germline V gene. The CDR3 region has the DNA TGTGCCAGCAGCCAAGGACTAGCGAAAGGTGAGCAGTTCTTC. Protein product: CASSQGLAKGEQFF.

In DNA, the CDR3 is TGTGCCAGCAGTCACTCGGCGCTCAGGGGTAAGAACACTGAAGCTTTCTTT. It is translated as CASSHSALRGKNTEAFF. V is TRBV27 and J is TRBJ1-1, with D tentatively TRBD1 (6 bases). V lost 5 bases to trimming and J lost 1 base, with 20 bases between them. Germline CDR1 MNHEY, CDR2 SMNVEV (reference sequence). The CDR3 loop spans 17 amino acids.

The CDR3 protein is CASSLQGTEAFF. The CDR3 DNA reads as TGTGCCAGCAGCCTTCAGGGGACTGAAGCTTTCTTT. This chain uses TRBV11-2 with TRBJ1-1; perhaps TRBD1 as D (6 bases). V gave up 5 bases and J gave up 5 bases, with 9 bases separating them. Germline V CDR1 and CDR2: SGHAT, FQNNGV. The CDR3 is made up of 12 amino acids.